A single sample is the source of the 19 T cell receptor beta chains below, sequenced in a study of beta chain features in type 1 diabetes. What these receptors recognize is not known. Broader study findings: TCRB CDR3s from Type 1 diabetes patients were moderately but significantly shorter in all four CD4+ subsets.

The authors reverse transcribed all of the isolated RNA, so sequencing captured expressed TCRB transcripts. Sequencing used immunoSEQ multiplex PCR; TCRdb keeps in-frame clones, though not all of them. This sample has hundreds of thousands of clones, with more than 12% found just once. Sequencing input: naive CD4+ T cells from blood. The receptor source for this set is a man aged 18 to 30 with type 1 diabetes.

A remark on this clone: Other DNA sequences from this sample encode an identical CDR3 as well. This chain connects TRBV9 to TRBJ2-5, with no clear D. V gave up 4 bases and J gave up 5 bases, with 12 bases separating them. Germline CDR1 is SGDLS and CDR2 is YYNGEE. The CDR3 extends over 13 amino acids. CDR3 nucleotide sequence: TGTGCCAGCAGCCCCCGGACCGGGGAGACCCAGTACTTC. Translated: CASSPRTGETQYF.

There are a few counts of this clone. The chain links TRBV18 to TRBJ2-7; TRBD2 matches at 9 bases. Germline-derived CDR1 and CDR2 are KGHSH and LQKENI. The CDR3 extends over 16 amino acids. V was clipped by 4 bases and J by 1 base; unmatched bases: 8. DNA for the CDR3: TGTGCCAGCTCACTATTAGCGGGAGCGGGGTCCTACGAGCAGTACTTC. It yields the protein CASSLLAGAGSYEQYF.

A few counts support this clone. The rearrangement uses TRBV5-1 and TRBJ1-5, with a possible D match to TRBD1 (5 bases). The V end lost 1 base, the J end lost 5 bases, and 13 bases lay between the germline ends. Germline CDR1 and CDR2: SGHRS and YFSETQ. The CDR3 has 15 residues. DNA for the CDR3: TGCGCCAGCAGCTTGACGGGACTGTCCGATCAGCCCCAGCATTTT. It encodes CASSLTGLSDQPQHF.

This clone was seen a few times. The V call is TRBV7-3, the J call TRBJ2-5, with D possibly being TRBD2 (5 bases). In germline, CDR1 is SGHTA, CDR2 FQGTGA. This CDR3 is 14 amino acids long. V lost 3 bases and J lost 2, with 10 bases in between. The CDR3 is CASSFGGGQETQYF. CDR3 bases: TGTGCCAGCAGCTTCGGTGGAGGACAAGAGACCCAGTACTTC.

This clone has only a few counts. The CDR3 DNA is TGTGCCAGCAGCTGGGGCGGGGGTGCAACAGATACGCAGTATTTT. This sequence encodes CASSWGGGATDTQYF. The chain combines TRBV7-9 with TRBJ2-3, with TRBD2 matching 7 bases. Germline lookup yields CDR1 SEHNR and CDR2 FQNEAQ (reference sequence). CDR3 size: 15 residues. Trimming at V came to 4 bases and at J to 3 bases, leaving 7 bases not matched to a gene.

In its sample, this clone was seen a few times. The genes are TRBV7-2 and TRBJ2-7; no reliable D call. The CDR3 spans 12 residues. Trimming left V 5 bases short and J 2 bases short, with 7 bases between. Looked up from germline, CDR1 is SGHTA and CDR2 is FQGNSA. Written as DNA, the CDR3 is TGTGCCAGCAGCGCTCAGGCCTACGAGCAGTACTTC. It codes for CASSAQAYEQYF.

This clone was counted a few times. The chain is built from TRBV10-3 and TRBJ2-2; 8 positions match TRBD2. Germline assignment: CDR1 ENHRY and CDR2 SYGVKD. This CDR3 is 17 amino acids long. J lost 4 bases, V lost 0 bases, and 7 bases had no gene match. Written as DNA, the CDR3 is TGTGCCATCAGTGAGTCGATTGCGGGAGGAGCCACCGGGGAGCTGTTTTTT. Translation gives CAISESIAGGATGELFF.

This clone came up a few times. V is TRBV4-2 and J is TRBJ2-5, with D maybe TRBD2 (5 bases). This CDR3 has 18 residues. Germline CDR1 and CDR2: LGHNA and YNFKEQ. The V end lost 0 bases, the J end lost 4 bases, and 21 bases lay between the germline ends. CDR3 loop: CASSQELRRGSGGETQYF. CDR3 in DNA: TGTGCCAGCAGCCAAGAGTTGAGACGGGGTAGTGGTGGAGAGACCCAGTACTTC.

The CDR3 loop is CAGRGTGELFF. The CDR3, as DNA: TGTGCCGGACGGGGGACCGGGGAGCTGTTTTTT. The V and J genes are TRBV2 and TRBJ2-2, with D possibly TRBD2 on 6 matching bases. The CDR3 loop spans 11 amino acids. Germline CDR1 and CDR2: SNHLY and FYNNEI. Trimming stripped 11 bases from V and 5 bases from J, with 9 bases between.

This rearrangement joins TRBV29-1 to TRBJ2-2, with 11 bases aligning to TRBD1. Germline CDR1 is SQVTM and CDR2 is ANQGSEA. This CDR3 is 15 amino acids long. The V segment lost 6 bases and the J segment 1 base; nucleotides outside the gene matches: 4. The CDR3 DNA follows: TGCAGCGTCAGGACAGGGGGCAGGAACACCGGGGAGCTGTTTTTT. It translates to CSVRTGGRNTGELFF.

This clone has a handful of counts. The same CDR3 also results from other DNA sequences found in this sample. V and J are TRBV7-2 and TRBJ2-3, with TRBD2 identical over 14 bases. V gave up 5 bases and J gave up 4 bases; unmatched junction bases: 5. This CDR3 has 16 residues. CDR1 and CDR2 (germline): SGHTA, FQGNSA. This chain's CDR3 is CASSPRLAGGPDTQYF. In DNA, the CDR3 is TGTGCCAGCAGCCCAAGACTAGCGGGGGGGCCAGATACGCAGTATTTT.

This chain links TRBV13 with TRBJ1-3, with 9 bases identical to TRBD1. The CDR3 runs 17 residues. Germline-derived CDR1 and CDR2 are PRHDT and FYEKMQ (reference sequence). Trimming took 4 bases from V and 1 from J; bases not matched to a gene: 8. CDR3 region: CASSSNPGQGSGNTIYF. The CDR3, as DNA: TGTGCCAGCAGCTCAAATCCGGGACAGGGTTCTGGAAACACCATATATTTT.

The chain couples TRBV7-2 to TRBJ2-7, with D perhaps TRBD2 (5 bases). Between the trimmed V and J ends, which lost 5 bases and 2 bases, there was a span of 13 bases. Germline V gene data show CDR1 as SGHTA and CDR2 as FQGNSA. The CDR3 length is 14 residues. CDR3 sequence: CASSPQEVAYEQYF. CDR3 coding DNA: TGTGCCAGCAGCCCCCAGGAGGTGGCCTACGAGCAGTACTTC.

This clone was detected only a few times. The chain couples TRBV4-1 to TRBJ2-1; 12 nucleotides agree with TRBD2. V trimming: 2 bases; J trimming: 4 bases; junction bases outside the gene matches: 9. The CDR3 sequence is 18 residues long. Germline V lookup: CDR1 MGHRA, CDR2 YSYEKL. The CDR3 sequence: CASSQPLLAGGLYNEQFF. The CDR3 DNA follows: TGCGCCAGCAGCCAACCACTTCTAGCGGGAGGGCTTTACAATGAGCAGTTCTTC.

The chain couples TRBV7-2 to TRBJ2-5, with D perhaps TRBD1 (6 bases). Germline V gives CDR1 SGHTA, CDR2 FQGNSA. The V end lost 2 bases, the J end lost 2 bases, and 15 bases lay between the germline ends. The CDR3 is made up of 16 amino acids. CDR3 nucleotide sequence: TGTGCCAGCAGCTTAAGGATGGGGGCAATACAAGAGACCCAGTACTTC. This gives the protein CASSLRMGAIQETQYF.

The CDR3 DNA follows: TGTGCCAGCAGCGTATTGGGGGAGGACTATGGCTACACCTTC. This sequence encodes CASSVLGEDYGYTF. The genes are TRBV9 and TRBJ1-2, with D possibly TRBD1 on 5 matching bases. CDR3 length: 14 amino acids. CDR1 is SGDLS, CDR2 YYNGEE, per germline. Deletions cut 1 base from V and 3 bases from J, with 10 bases between.

The rearrangement links TRBV7-9 to TRBJ1-1; D gene uncertain. The ends were cut back, 5 bases at V and 0 bases at J, with 10 bases in the middle. The CDR3 runs to 14 residues. Germline V gene data show CDR1 as SEHNR and CDR2 as FQNEAQ (reference sequence). The CDR3 region has the DNA TGTGCCAGCAGCAAAAACGCTATGAACACTGAAGCTTTCTTT. Its translation is CASSKNAMNTEAFF.

V gene TRBV30 combines with J gene TRBJ2-5, with TRBD1 as a possible D gene (5 bases). V shed 5 bases and J shed 5 bases, with 21 bases lying between them. Germline CDR1 is GTSNPN and CDR2 is SVGIG (reference sequence). The CDR3 is made up of 15 amino acids. The CDR3 here is CAWRKGPASLETQYF. The CDR3 region has the DNA TGTGCCTGGCGTAAGGGGCCAGCCTCCCTGGAGACCCAGTACTTC.

The rearrangement joins TRBV5-1 to TRBJ1-4; 7 bases agree with TRBD1. The germline gives CDR1 SGHRS, CDR2 YFSETQ. Germline trimming cut 4 bases from V and 3 bases from J; bases unmatched to any gene: 6. The CDR3 totals 15 residues. The CDR3 loop reads CASSHLRGPNEKLFF. CDR3 coding DNA: TGCGCCAGCAGCCATTTGAGGGGGCCTAATGAAAAACTGTTTTTT.